These 11 T cell receptor beta chains were sequenced from one sample in a study of Graves' ophthalmopathy and Graves' hyperthyroidism. The TCR beta CDR3 regions underwent amplification from RNA transcripts. HTBI primers served in a first-round RT-PCR, which a second-round multiplex PCR followed. Using its own MiXCR run on the multiplex PCR reads, TCRdb lists one record per CDR3 protein. The data show 500,000 to 700,000 distinct CDR3 sequences, roughly 39% seen once. The sequencing sample was made of peripheral blood or thyroid tissue (not recorded which). The receptor source for this set is an adult man with Graves' hyperthyroidism.

In this sample, this clonotype turned up many times. V is TRBV10-3 and J is TRBJ1-1; 8 bases agree with TRBD1. CDR1 and CDR2 from the germline V gene are ENHRY and SYGVKD. This CDR3 is built from 14 residues. Unmatched junction bases numbered 3, after V lost 6 bases and J lost 0 bases. DNA for the CDR3: TGTGCCATCAGCAGGGGGCAAGTGAACACTGAAGCTTTCTTT. This gives the protein CAISRGQVNTEAFF.

This rearrangement joins TRBV2 to TRBJ1-1, with a weak D call TRBD1 (5 bases). Per germline, CDR1 SNHLY and CDR2 FYNNEI. Trimming left V 6 bases short and J 11 bases short, with 19 bases between. The length of the CDR3 is 13 residues. As DNA, the CDR3 is TGTGCCAGCAGCCACTATGGGGCCGGGGAGGCTTTCTTT. Residues: CASSHYGAGEAFF. Using reference TRBV2 and TRBJ1-1 for the parts outside the CDR3, the full variable domain is EPEVTQTPSHQVTQMGQEVILRCVPISNHLYFYWYRQILGQKVEFLVSFYNNEISEKSEIFDDQFSVERPDGSNFTLKIRSTKLEDSAMYFCASSHYGAGEAFFGQGTRLTVV.

This clonotype has only a few counts. The chain joins TRBV3-1 to TRBJ2-5, with unresolved D. V lost 1 base and J lost 4, with 13 bases in between. Germline CDR1 LGHDT, CDR2 YNNKEL (reference sequence). The CDR3 loop spans 15 amino acids. The CDR3 reads CASSQVIASGETQYF. DNA for the CDR3: TGTGCCAGCAGCCAAGTAATAGCTTCAGGAGAGACCCAGTACTTC.

This clonotype has a count of ten or more. One end of the junction varies from germline; a read error may be responsible. The chain recombines TRBV20-1 with TRBJ1-1; possible D gene TRBD1, 5 bases. Germline V gene lookup returns CDR1 DFQATT and CDR2 SNEGSKA (reference sequence). This CDR3 region has 12 residues. The CDR3 region is CNARGAEYEAFF. The CDR3 region has the DNA TGCAATGCTAGAGGGGCGGAGTACGAAGCTTTCTTT.

In its sample, this clonotype was seen many times. This chain joins TRBV15 and TRBJ2-2, with D possibly TRBD2 on 6 matching bases. In germline, CDR1 is LNHNV, CDR2 YYDKDF (reference sequence). Trimming removed 0 bases from V and 3 bases from J, with 11 bases in between. The CDR3 has 16 residues. CDR3 in amino acids: CATSRDLEGYTGELFF. The CDR3 coding sequence is TGTGCCACCAGCAGAGATCTGGAGGGGTACACCGGGGAGCTGTTTTTT.

The chain uses TRBV18 and TRBJ2-5, with D perhaps TRBD2 (5 bases). This CDR3 spans 16 amino acids. Germline assignment: CDR1 KGHSH and CDR2 LQKENI. With 5 bases removed from V and 2 bases from J, the gap between germline ends came to 18 bases. The DNA of the CDR3 is TGTGCCAGCTCAAATCTGCCGGACTTCTCACAAGAGACCCAGTACTTC. Its translation is CASSNLPDFSQETQYF.

This rearrangement joins TRBV2 to TRBJ2-1, with D unclear. Germline values: CDR1 SNHLY, CDR2 FYNNEI. The V and J ends lost 5 bases and 2 bases respectively, with 13 bases between them. This CDR3 is 15 amino acids long. The CDR3 here is CASSPSHGAYNEQFF. As DNA, the CDR3 is TGTGCCAGCAGTCCCAGCCATGGGGCCTACAATGAGCAGTTCTTC.

This clonotype was seen at least ten times. The chain joins TRBV5-8 to TRBJ2-2; 9 nucleotides line up with TRBD1. Trimming took 0 bases from V and 6 from J; bases not matched to a gene: 6. The CDR3 has 16 amino acids. Germline V CDR1 and CDR2: SGHTS, YDEGEE. CDR3 protein: CASSLVGTGRAGELFF. For the CDR3, the DNA is TGTGCCAGCAGCTTGGTTGGGACAGGGAGGGCCGGGGAGCTGTTTTTT.

The rearrangement joins TRBV18 to TRBJ1-1, with TRBD1 identical over 8 bases. Trimming at V came to 0 bases and at J to 5 bases, leaving 5 bases not matched to a gene. The CDR3 length is 15 residues. Germline lookup yields CDR1 KGHSH and CDR2 LQKENI. The CDR3 loop is CASSPPGRGQTEAFF. CDR3 DNA: TGTGCCAGCTCACCACCAGGCAGGGGGCAGACTGAAGCTTTCTTT.

This clonotype was seen repeatedly, ten times or more. This chain connects TRBV29-1 to TRBJ1-1; 8 bases align to TRBD1. The germline V gene encodes CDR1 SQVTM and CDR2 ANQGSEA. Trimming at V came to 5 bases and at J to 3 bases, leaving 8 bases not matched to a gene. The CDR3 consists of 14 residues. Here the CDR3 reads CSVSLRDRYTEAFF. CDR3 in DNA: TGCAGCGTTTCCCTCCGGGACAGGTACACTGAAGCTTTCTTT.

Ten or more counts support this clonotype. As DNA, the CDR3 is TGCGCCAGCAGCTTACAGGGTGAATCTCAGCCCCAGCATTTT. Translation: CASSLQGESQPQHF. The chain recombines TRBV5-1 with TRBJ1-5; weak D call: TRBD1 (6 bases). Germline CDR1 reads SGHRS; CDR2 reads YFSETQ. Trimming removed 2 bases at V and 6 bases at J, with 12 bases between. The CDR3 has 14 residues.